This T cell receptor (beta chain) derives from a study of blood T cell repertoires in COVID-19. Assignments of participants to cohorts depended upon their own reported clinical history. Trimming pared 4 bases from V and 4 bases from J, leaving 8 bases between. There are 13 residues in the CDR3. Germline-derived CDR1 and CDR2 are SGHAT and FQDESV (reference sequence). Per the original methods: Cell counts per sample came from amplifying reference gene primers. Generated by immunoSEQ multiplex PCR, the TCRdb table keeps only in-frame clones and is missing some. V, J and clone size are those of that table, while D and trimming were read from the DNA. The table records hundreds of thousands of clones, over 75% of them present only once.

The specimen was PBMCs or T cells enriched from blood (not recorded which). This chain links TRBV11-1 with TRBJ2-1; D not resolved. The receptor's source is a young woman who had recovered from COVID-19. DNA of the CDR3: TGTGCCAGCAGCTATTCTCGTTACAATGAGCAGTTCTTC. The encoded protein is CASSYSRYNEQFF.